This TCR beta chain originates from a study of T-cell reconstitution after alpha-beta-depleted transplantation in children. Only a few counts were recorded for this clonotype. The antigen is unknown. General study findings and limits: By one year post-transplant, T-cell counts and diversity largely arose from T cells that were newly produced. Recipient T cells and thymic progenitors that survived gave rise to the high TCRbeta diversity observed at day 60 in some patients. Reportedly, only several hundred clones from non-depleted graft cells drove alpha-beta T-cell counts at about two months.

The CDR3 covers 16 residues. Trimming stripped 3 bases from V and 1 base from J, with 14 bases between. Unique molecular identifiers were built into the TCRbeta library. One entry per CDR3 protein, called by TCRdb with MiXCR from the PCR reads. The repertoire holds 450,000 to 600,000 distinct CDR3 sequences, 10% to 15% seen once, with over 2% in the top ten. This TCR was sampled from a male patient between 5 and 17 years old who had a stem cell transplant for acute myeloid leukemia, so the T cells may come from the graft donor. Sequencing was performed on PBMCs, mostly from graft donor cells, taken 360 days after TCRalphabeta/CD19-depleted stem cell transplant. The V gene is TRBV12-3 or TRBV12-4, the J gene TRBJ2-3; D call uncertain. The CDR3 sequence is CASSLVLDPGTDTQYF. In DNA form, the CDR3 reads TGTGCCAGCAGTTTGGTACTCGACCCAGGCACAGATACGCAGTATTTT.